The 13 T cell receptor beta chains reported below all come from one sample, sequenced in a study of Ad26.COV2.S vaccination and SARS-CoV-2 variants. Sequenced by immunoSEQ multiplex PCR; TCRdb stores in-frame clones only, minus some. The table shows over 350,000 clones, with around 85% occurring only once. Regarding treatment: 19 received Ad26.COV2.S at low or high dose, single or two shots; about five received placebo; per-sample allocation not given. All samples were drawn on day 63, counting from the first vaccine or placebo injection. This material consisted of peripheral blood, taken in a trial of Ad26.COV2.S vaccine versus placebo. These TCRs come from a person between 18 and 60 years old who received the Ad26.COV2.S COVID-19 vaccine or a placebo.

This rearrangement joins TRBV28 to TRBJ2-1, with a possible D match to TRBD1 (6 bases). Germline V gene sequence: CDR1 MDHEN, CDR2 SYDVKM. CDR3 length: 16 amino acids. V lost 4 bases and J 0 bases, leaving 13 bases between the germline ends. In DNA form, the CDR3 reads TGTGCCAGCAGTTCGTCGACAGGAAGCTCCTACAATGAGCAGTTCTTC. This gives the protein CASSSSTGSSYNEQFF.

The chain has TRBV9 and TRBJ2-2; perhaps D is TRBD1 or TRBD2 (5 bases each). Germline values: CDR1 SGDLS, CDR2 YYNGEE. The CDR3 extends over 14 amino acids. Between the trimmed V and J ends, which lost 0 bases and 6 bases, there was a span of 9 bases. The CDR3: CASSVDTGPGELFF. CDR3 DNA sequence: TGTGCCAGCAGCGTAGACACGGGGCCCGGGGAGCTGTTTTTT.

This chain joins TRBV5-1 and TRBJ1-4, with D unresolved. The CDR3 loop spans 11 amino acids. The germline V and J ends were trimmed by 0 bases and 8 bases, with 2 bases remaining between them. CDR1 is SGHRS, CDR2 YFSETQ, per germline. The CDR3 sequence: CASSLGEKLFF. As DNA, the CDR3 is TGCGCCAGCAGCTTGGGAGAAAAACTGTTTTTT.

This clone was seen only once. The V and J genes are TRBV6-5 and TRBJ1-2; 8 bases are a match to TRBD1. After removal of 8 bases from V and 2 bases from J, the junction contained 1 base not matched to a gene. The CDR3 runs 12 residues. Germline CDR1 and CDR2: MNHEY and SVGAGI. The CDR3 region has the DNA TGTGCCAGCGGGGACAGGAACTATGGCTACACCTTC. Its translation is CASGDRNYGYTF.

The gene calls are TRBV5-5 and TRBJ2-7, with D perhaps matching TRBD2 (5 bases). Trimming cost V 0 bases and J 3 bases, with 16 bases left between them. The germline V gene encodes CDR1 SGHKS and CDR2 YYEKEE (reference sequence). There are 16 residues in the CDR3. The CDR3: CASSLAAAARSYEQYF. For the CDR3, the DNA is TGTGCCAGCAGCTTGGCAGCGGCGGCCCGGAGCTACGAGCAGTACTTC. The entire variable domain, with the rest obtained from reference TRBV5-5 and TRBJ2-7, is as follows: DAGVTQSPTHLIKTRGQQVTLRCSPISGHKSVSWYQQVLGQGPQFIFQYYEKEERGRGNFPDRFSARQFPNYSSELNVNALLLGDSALYLCASSLAAAARSYEQYFGPGTRLTVT.

V and J are TRBV24-1 and TRBJ2-7; 9 positions match TRBD1. Germline values: CDR1 KGHDR, CDR2 SFDVKD. There are 12 residues in the CDR3. The junction had 5 bases not matched to a gene; V was cut back by 12 bases and J by 3 bases. CDR3 sequence (DNA): TGTGCCTCTGGACAGGGGCACTACGAGCAGTACTTC. Translating it yields CASGQGHYEQYF.

This clone was detected once. Here the CDR3 reads CASSIGTAEETQYF. The CDR3 DNA is TGTGCCAGTAGTATCGGGACAGCAGAAGAGACCCAGTACTTC. The chain links TRBV19 to TRBJ2-5, with 7 bases that match TRBD1. Germline trimming cut 3 bases from V and 3 bases from J; bases unmatched to any gene: 4. Germline CDR1 reads LNHDA; CDR2 reads SQIVND (reference sequence). CDR3 length: 14 amino acids.

Written as DNA, the CDR3 is TGCGCCAGCAGCTTGGAACAGGGGGCCGTCGGCTACACCTTC. Translation: CASSLEQGAVGYTF. V usage is TRBV5-1 and J usage is TRBJ1-2, with TRBD1 matching over 9 bases. Germline trimming cut 0 bases from V and 8 bases from J; bases unmatched to any gene: 5. The germline gives CDR1 SGHRS, CDR2 YFSETQ. The CDR3 length is 14 residues.

J is TRBJ1-2 and V is TRBV18; the match to TRBD1 covers 7 bases. V shed 2 bases, J shed 1 base, and the junction held 13 bases outside the gene matches. The germline CDR1 and CDR2 sequences are KGHSH and LQKENI. This CDR3 comprises 18 residues. As DNA, the CDR3 is TGTGCCAGCTCACCAGTAGCGGTGGCAGGGGGACGTAACTATGGCTACACCTTC. Protein product: CASSPVAVAGGRNYGYTF.

This chain links TRBV27 with TRBJ1-2, with 8 nucleotides matching TRBD1. The V gene's germline CDR1 is MNHEY and CDR2 SMNVEV (reference sequence). The CDR3 is made up of 15 amino acids. The V segment lost 2 bases and the J segment 5 bases; nucleotides outside the gene matches: 7. This CDR3 is CASSLRTGQVYGYTF. CDR3 bases: TGTGCCAGCAGTTTACGGACAGGGCAGGTATATGGCTACACCTTC.

The CDR3 loop is CSVRANYGYTF. CDR3 coding DNA: TGCAGCGTTCGGGCTAACTATGGCTACACCTTC. The chain carries TRBV29-1 and TRBJ1-2; no firm D call. Germline CDR1 SQVTM, CDR2 ANQGSEA. CDR3 size: 11 residues. V dropped 5 bases and J dropped 0 bases, with 4 bases sitting between them.

J is TRBJ2-2 and V is TRBV11-3; D is ambiguous. There are 14 residues in the CDR3. Germline V gene sequence: CDR1 SGHNT, CDR2 YENEEA. Trimming left V 2 bases short and J 6 bases short, with 10 bases between. CDR3 sequence (DNA): TGTGCCAGCAGCTTAAGCTCGGCTGCCGGGGAGCTGTTTTTT. Protein product: CASSLSSAAGELFF.

This clone was observed a single time. The chain employs TRBV7-2 and TRBJ1-4; TRBD1 aligns across 7 bases. The CDR3 runs 15 residues. Germline V gives CDR1 SGHTA, CDR2 FQGNSA. With 5 bases clipped from V and 3 bases from J, the junction kept 6 bases outside the gene matches. The CDR3 DNA is TGTGCCAGCAGCCTAAATCAGGGGGCTAATGAAAAACTGTTTTTT. This translates into CASSLNQGANEKLFF.